The clone carrying this T cell receptor beta chain was counted at least ten times. Hyperthyroidism showing no ophthalmopathy within 18 months of follow-up was stable. The authors amplified TCR beta CDR3 regions, and they did so from RNA transcripts for repertoire sequencing. First-round RT-PCR with HTBI primers preceded a second-round multiplex PCR. TCRdb re-analysed the multiplex PCR reads in MiXCR, keeping a single row per CDR3 protein. The table lists a few hundred thousand distinct CDR3 sequences, roughly a sixth of them singletons. The data derive from a study of Graves' ophthalmopathy and Graves' hyperthyroidism. Germline V lookup: CDR1 PRHDT, CDR2 FYEKMQ (reference sequence). The CDR3 runs to 14 residues. The V and J ends lost 5 bases and 1 base, in that order; junction bases with no gene match: 2.

The clonotype originates from an adult woman with stable Graves' hyperthyroidism. Sequenced input: peripheral blood. This sequence joins TRBV13 and TRBJ2-4; TRBD1 matches at 7 bases. This CDR3 is CASSDRVAKNIQYF. The CDR3 DNA sequence: TGTGCCAGCAGCGACAGGGTGGCCAAAAACATTCAGTACTTC.